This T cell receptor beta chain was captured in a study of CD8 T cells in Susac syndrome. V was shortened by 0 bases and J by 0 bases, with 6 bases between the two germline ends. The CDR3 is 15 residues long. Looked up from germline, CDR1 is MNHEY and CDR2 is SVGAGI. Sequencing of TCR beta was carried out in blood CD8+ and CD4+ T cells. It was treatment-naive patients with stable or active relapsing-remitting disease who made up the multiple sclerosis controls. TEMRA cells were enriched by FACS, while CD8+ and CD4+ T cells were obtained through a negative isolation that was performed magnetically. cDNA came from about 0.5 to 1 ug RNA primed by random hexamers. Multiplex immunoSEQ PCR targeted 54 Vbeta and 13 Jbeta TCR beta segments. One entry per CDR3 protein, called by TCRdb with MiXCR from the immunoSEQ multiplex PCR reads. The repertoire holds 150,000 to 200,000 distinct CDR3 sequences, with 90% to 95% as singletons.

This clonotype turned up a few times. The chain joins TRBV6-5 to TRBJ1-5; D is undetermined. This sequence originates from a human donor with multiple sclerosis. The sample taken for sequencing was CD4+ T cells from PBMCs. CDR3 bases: TGTGCCAGCAGTTACTCCCAGAATAGCAATCAGCCCCAGCATTTT. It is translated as CASSYSQNSNQPQHF.